One and the same sample provided the 5 T cell receptor beta chains below, sequenced in a study of T-cell memory formation after mild COVID-19. From the 5' RACE reads, TCRdb called clonotypes with MiXCR, one entry per CDR3 protein. The table shows about 360,000 distinct CDR3 sequences, with 10% to 15% occurring only once. Source material: PBMCs or a T cell subset sorted from them (not recorded which). The receptors shown here come from a man younger than 30 who had mild COVID-19 (a few samples of this study predate the infection). Cell type and time point are not known.

This clonotype was recorded a few times. The rearrangement links TRBV2 to TRBJ2-7; 7 positions match TRBD1. Trimming at V came to 6 bases and at J to 9 bases, leaving 11 bases not matched to a gene. Germline V gene sequence: CDR1 SNHLY, CDR2 FYNNEI. There are 13 residues in the CDR3. DNA for the CDR3: TGTGCCAGCAGCGGTACCGGACAGGCCGGGCAGTACTTC. This translates into CASSGTGQAGQYF.

V is TRBV29-1 and J is TRBJ2-1, with no clear D. Germline values: CDR1 SQVTM, CDR2 ANQGSEA. V was clipped by 2 bases and J by 1 base, with 6 bases between them. The CDR3 totals 13 residues. This CDR3 is CSVETRSYNEQFF. CDR3 in DNA: TGCAGCGTTGAAACCAGGTCCTACAATGAGCAGTTCTTC.

This clonotype was recorded a few times. This chain uses TRBV4-1 with TRBJ2-4; D possibly matches TRBD1 or TRBD2 (6 bases each). Germline CDR1 MGHRA, CDR2 YSYEKL. CDR3 size: 11 residues. The germline V and J ends were trimmed by 3 bases and 16 bases, with 13 bases remaining between them. CDR3 nucleotide sequence: TGCGCCAGCAGCCACGGGGGACAATATTACTTC. This gives the protein CASSHGGQYYF.

With regard to this clonotype: One junction end disagrees with the germline gene, perhaps due to a read error. This chain connects TRBV7-2 to TRBJ1-1, with D tentatively TRBD1 (6 bases). The CDR3 runs to 14 residues. The germline CDR1 and CDR2 sequences are SGHTA and FQGNSA. This CDR3 reads CASSLDQGSTEASF. CDR3 coding DNA: TGTGCCAGCAGCTTAGATCAGGGGAGCACTGAAGCTTCCTTT.

This clonotype was detected a few times. The chain uses TRBV21-1 and TRBJ2-7. TRBV21-1 is annotated as a pseudogene. CDR3 length: 12 residues. CDR3 nucleotide sequence: TGTGCCAGCAGCAAAGACAGTCACGAGCAGTACTTC. This gives the protein CASSKDSHEQYF.